The text below deals with one T cell receptor (beta chain). This sample stems from a study of blood T cell repertoires in COVID-19. Study details: There were acute and convalescent COVID-19 samples, and they came from the United States, Italy and Spain.

TCRdb's copy holds only in-frame clones and misses some; the assay was immunoSEQ multiplex PCR. Of about 76,000 clones listed, 80% to 95% were seen once; the top ten hold about 1%. This CDR3 comprises 14 residues. The trim removed 3 bases at V and 7 bases at J, leaving 4 bases unmatched. Germline V gene data show CDR1 as KGHSH and CDR2 as LQKENI. Sequencing was carried out using peripheral blood. The chain has TRBV18 and TRBJ1-4; 8 bases map to TRBD1. The TCR comes from a woman between 45 and 60 years old in a cohort sampled during active COVID-19. The CDR3 bases are TGTGCCAGCTCACCGACAGGGGCGGTTGAAAAACTGTTTTTT. It translates to CASSPTGAVEKLFF.